The 32 T cell receptor beta chains given below trace back to one sample, sequenced in a study of cytomegalovirus exposure and HLA in healthy donors (dated by TCRdb to the late 2010s). The receptor library was made with the immunoSEQ multiplex PCR assay. For the multiplex PCR, a mixture combining 60 forward primers for TCR Vbeta segments and 13 reverse primers for TCR Jbeta segments was used. Imported from immuneACCESS, the table was reduced by TCRdb to in-frame sequences with V and J called. These copies leave out some clones; in studies compared against another copy, an unresolved V gene accounts for under half, and the cause of the remainder is not known. The sample table holds around 70,000 clones, of which 65% to 85% were seen once. The ten largest clones capture 9.5% to 15% of the sample. The sequenced material came from PBMCs. These receptors came from a man in his 70s in good health and CMV-seronegative.

This chain uses TRBV11-2 with TRBJ2-3; D is possibly TRBD2 (6 bases). Germline V CDR1 and CDR2: SGHAT, FQNNGV. The CDR3 runs to 14 residues. V shed 5 bases and J shed 3 bases, with 12 bases lying between them. The CDR3, as DNA: TGTGCCAGCAGCGGGGGGTTTAAGACAGATACGCAGTATTTT. Its protein product is CASSGGFKTDTQYF.

V gene TRBV7-9 combines with J gene TRBJ2-7, with 7 positions matching TRBD1. The CDR3 runs 15 residues. V was clipped by 4 bases and J by 3 bases; unmatched bases: 9. Germline lookup yields CDR1 SEHNR and CDR2 FQNEAQ (reference sequence). CDR3 amino acids: CASSSRTGRVYEQYF. The CDR3 DNA sequence: TGTGCCAGCAGCTCTAGGACAGGACGCGTCTACGAGCAGTACTTC.

The chain has TRBV5-4 and TRBJ2-1; TRBD2 aligns across 9 bases. The V gene end was trimmed by 0 bases and the J gene end by 6 bases; junction bases not matched to a gene: 7. The CDR3 has 16 amino acids. The V gene's germline CDR1 is SGHNT and CDR2 YYREEE (reference sequence). CDR3 sequence: CASSLDPGTSSNEQFF. In DNA, the CDR3 is TGTGCCAGCAGCTTGGATCCGGGGACTAGCTCCAATGAGCAGTTCTTC.

The chain is built from TRBV7-2 and TRBJ2-7, with D possibly being TRBD2 (6 bases). This CDR3 region has 15 residues. Germline V gives CDR1 SGHTA, CDR2 FQGNSA. The germline V and J ends were trimmed by 1 base and 3 bases, with 13 bases remaining between them. The CDR3 reads CASSLGWDWLYEQYF. CDR3 DNA sequence: TGTGCCAGCAGCTTAGGATGGGACTGGCTCTACGAGCAGTACTTC.

The rearrangement joins TRBV5-1 to TRBJ2-3; 14 nucleotides agree with TRBD2. After removal of 3 bases from V and 1 base from J, the junction contained 4 bases not matched to a gene. This CDR3 contains 17 residues. The germline CDR1 and CDR2 sequences are SGHRS and YFSETQ. Written as DNA, the CDR3 is TGCGCCAGCAGCTCGGGACTAGCGGGAGTGGGCACAGATACGCAGTATTTT. It translates to CASSSGLAGVGTDTQYF.

V gene TRBV27 combines with J gene TRBJ1-1; no clear D. The CDR3 sequence is 14 residues long. Germline CDR1 is MNHEY and CDR2 is SMNVEV (reference sequence). Trimming removed 2 bases from V and 4 bases from J, with 11 bases in between. The DNA of the CDR3 is TGTGCCAGCAGTTTAAAGGGAGGGAGCACTGAAGCTTTCTTT. As protein: CASSLKGGSTEAFF.

The gene calls are TRBV7-2 and TRBJ1-1, with 7 bases fitting TRBD1. Germline V CDR1 and CDR2: SGHTA, FQGNSA. The V gene end was trimmed by 1 base and the J gene end by 3 bases; junction bases not matched to a gene: 2. CDR3 length equals 14 residues. The CDR3 DNA sequence: TGTGCCAGCAGCTTAGGACAGGGACACACTGAAGCTTTCTTT. It translates to CASSLGQGHTEAFF. Combining the CDR3 with reference TRBV7-2 and TRBJ1-1 gives the whole variable domain GAGVSQSPSNKVTEKGKDVELRCDPISGHTALYWYRQSLGQGLEFLIYFQGNSAPDKSGLPSDRFSAERTGGSVSTLTIQRTQQEDSAVYLCASSLGQGHTEAFFGQGTRLTVV.

The V call is TRBV11-2, the J call TRBJ1-5; 7 positions agree with TRBD1. With 5 bases clipped from V and 3 bases from J, the junction kept 7 bases outside the gene matches. This CDR3 has 15 amino acids. The germline V gene encodes CDR1 SGHAT and CDR2 FQNNGV. DNA of the CDR3: TGTGCCAGCAGCCCCACGACAGGGTCCAATCAGCCCCAGCATTTT. Protein product: CASSPTTGSNQPQHF.

V usage is TRBV9 and J usage is TRBJ1-1, with D hard to call. Germline values: CDR1 SGDLS, CDR2 YYNGEE. This CDR3 has 15 residues. Trimming cost V 0 bases and J 0 bases, with 9 bases left between them. DNA for the CDR3: TGTGCCAGCAGCGTAGGTGGCAGTATGAACACTGAAGCTTTCTTT. This sequence encodes CASSVGGSMNTEAFF. Full variable domain (remainder filled in from reference TRBV9 and TRBJ1-1): DSGVTQTPKHLITATGQRVTLRCSPRSGDLSVYWYQQSLDQGLQFLIQYYNGEERAKGNILERFSAQQFPDLHSELNLSSLELGDSALYFCASSVGGSMNTEAFFGQGTRLTVV.

V gene TRBV27 combines with J gene TRBJ2-5, with 9 positions matching TRBD1. V gave up 7 bases and J gave up 2 bases; unmatched junction bases: 14. The CDR3 has 17 residues. Germline CDR1 and CDR2: MNHEY and SMNVEV (reference sequence). DNA for the CDR3: TGTGCCAGCAACCCGGGACAGGGAGGTTTGGCGCAAGAGACCCAGTACTTC. Translated, it gives CASNPGQGGLAQETQYF.

The CDR3 DNA follows: TGTGCCAGTAGCCTCGGACAGGGGAGGGTTAACACCGGGGAGCTGTTTTTT. Encoded protein: CASSLGQGRVNTGELFF. The chain employs TRBV19 and TRBJ2-2; 9 bases match TRBD1. The CDR3 length is 17 residues. CDR1 is LNHDA and CDR2 is SQIVND in the germline V gene (reference sequence). After removal of 6 bases from V and 2 bases from J, the junction contained 10 bases not matched to a gene.

This clone was seen a few times. The J gene is TRBJ2-2, the V gene TRBV4-1; D possibly corresponds to TRBD2 (6 bases). Germline assignment: CDR1 MGHRA and CDR2 YSYEKL. With 2 bases removed from V and 8 bases from J, the gap between germline ends came to 12 bases. The CDR3 runs 14 residues. CDR3 amino acids: CASSQTKSGGELFF. Written as DNA, the CDR3 is TGCGCCAGCAGCCAAACCAAAAGCGGGGGGGAGCTGTTTTTT.

This chain uses TRBV6-6 with TRBJ2-7; 9 positions agree with TRBD1. Germline loops: CDR1 MNHNY, CDR2 SVGAGI (reference sequence). This CDR3 has 15 residues. The J segment lost 0 bases and the V segment lost 5 bases, leaving 5 bases of the junction unmatched. The CDR3 protein is CASSRGQGNSYEQYF. The CDR3 DNA sequence: TGTGCCAGCAGTAGGGGACAGGGAAACTCCTACGAGCAGTACTTC.

The rearrangement uses TRBV7-9 and TRBJ2-7; the D gene is possibly TRBD1 (5 bases). This CDR3 has 14 residues. The ends were cut back, 1 base at V and 2 bases at J, with 9 bases in the middle. The germline V gene has CDR1 SEHNR and CDR2 FQNEAQ (reference sequence). CDR3 in amino acids: CASSLDQGTYEQYF. The CDR3, as DNA: TGTGCCAGCAGCTTAGATCAGGGTACCTACGAGCAGTACTTC.

The genes are TRBV25-1 and TRBJ2-3; a weak D match, TRBD2 (6 bases). Germline V CDR1 and CDR2: MGHDK, SYGVNS. The CDR3 is made up of 17 amino acids. Trimming shortened V by 5 bases and J by 2 bases, and 20 bases separated the two germline ends. The CDR3 loop is CASSTPGGAGYTDTQYF. For the CDR3, the DNA is TGTGCCAGCAGTACCCCTGGAGGGGCGGGGTACACAGATACGCAGTATTTT. The entire variable domain, with the rest obtained from reference TRBV25-1 and TRBJ2-3, is as follows: EADIYQTPRYLVIGTGKKITLECSQTMGHDKMYWYQQDPGMELHLIHYSYGVNSTEKGDLSSESTVSRIRTEHFPLTLESARPSHTSQYLCASSTPGGAGYTDTQYFGPGTRLTVL.

The chain uses TRBV27 and TRBJ2-7; the D gene is possibly TRBD2 (7 bases). The ends were cut back, 8 bases at V and 3 bases at J, with 26 bases in the middle. Germline CDR1 is MNHEY and CDR2 is SMNVEV (reference sequence). This CDR3 spans 17 amino acids. The CDR3 spells CASGVWGGPGRGYEQYF. In nucleotides, the CDR3 is TGTGCCAGCGGGGTGTGGGGGGGGCCAGGAAGAGGCTACGAGCAGTACTTC.

This clone occurred once. The chain carries TRBV28 and TRBJ1-2, with TRBD1 matching over 9 bases. In germline, CDR1 is MDHEN, CDR2 SYDVKM. Trimming cost V 2 bases and J 4 bases; bases outside gene matches: 8. CDR3 size: 16 residues. The CDR3 spells CASSLTGGGNPYGYTF. CDR3 bases: TGTGCCAGCAGTTTAACAGGGGGCGGTAACCCCTATGGCTACACCTTC.

DNA for the CDR3: TGTGCCACAATCTTAAGGGGGACCGCTGAAGCTTTCTTT. It translates to CATILRGTAEAFF. The chain recombines TRBV6-6 with TRBJ1-1, with a tentative D call TRBD1 (6 bases). The CDR3 length is 13 residues. Trimming shortened V by 10 bases and J by 6 bases, and 18 bases separated the two germline ends. Germline CDR1 reads MNHNY; CDR2 reads SVGAGI (reference sequence).

This chain uses TRBV4-3 with TRBJ1-1; the match to TRBD1 covers 8 bases. The germline CDR1 and CDR2 sequences are LGHNA and YSLEER. V gave up 1 base and J gave up 4 bases; unmatched junction bases: 2. The CDR3 runs 14 residues. The CDR3 loop reads CASSQVRGLTEAFF. The CDR3 bases are TGCGCCAGCAGCCAAGTCAGGGGGCTCACTGAAGCTTTCTTT.

The chain uses TRBV27 and TRBJ2-3; D remains ambiguous. This CDR3 is built from 13 residues. Germline V gives CDR1 MNHEY, CDR2 SMNVEV (reference sequence). V was cut by 3 bases and J by 4 bases, with 8 bases left in between. CDR3 region: CASSLLVADTQYF. As DNA, the CDR3 is TGTGCCAGCAGTTTGCTAGTTGCAGATACGCAGTATTTT.

V and J are TRBV27 and TRBJ2-1, with D possibly matching TRBD2 (5 bases). Trimming pared 8 bases from V and 4 bases from J, leaving 15 bases between. CDR3 length: 14 residues. The germline V gene has CDR1 MNHEY and CDR2 SMNVEV (reference sequence). CDR3 DNA sequence: TGTGCCAGCGGGTTATACGGGGATTACAATGAGCAGTTCTTC. This sequence encodes CASGLYGDYNEQFF.

The chain couples TRBV11-3 to TRBJ1-6, with unresolved D. Germline CDR1 SGHNT, CDR2 YENEEA. The length of the CDR3 is 13 residues. Trimming left V 3 bases short and J 7 bases short, with 7 bases between. The CDR3 sequence: CASSFSVNSPLHF. The CDR3 DNA reads TGTGCCAGCAGCTTTTCTGTAAATTCACCCCTCCACTTT.

This chain joins TRBV2 and TRBJ2-1, with 7 bases lining up with TRBD2. The CDR3 has 13 residues. Germline V gene sequence: CDR1 SNHLY, CDR2 FYNNEI. Germline trimming cut 4 bases from V and 8 bases from J; bases unmatched to any gene: 5. CDR3 nucleotide sequence: TGTGCCAGCAGTGTGGGACTACCCGATGAGCAGTTCTTC. Translated: CASSVGLPDEQFF.

The chain joins TRBV7-8 to TRBJ2-5; perhaps TRBD1 as D (6 bases). CDR3 length equals 15 residues. V was cut by 3 bases and J by 2 bases, with 13 bases left in between. Germline lookup yields CDR1 SGHVS and CDR2 FQNEAQ. CDR3 amino acids: CASSFGQGLQETQYF. In nucleotides, the CDR3 is TGTGCCAGCAGCTTTGGCCAGGGGCTTCAAGAGACCCAGTACTTC.

This clone occurred a few times. V gene TRBV5-1 combines with J gene TRBJ2-5; 7 bases line up with TRBD2. The assigned J gene may be wrong: the sequence end matches TRBJ2-7 better. The CDR3 contains 12 residues. Germline values: CDR1 SGHRS, CDR2 YFSETQ. The CDR3 DNA reads TGCGCCAGCAGCCCGGGACTATACGAGCAGTACTTC. This gives the protein CASSPGLYEQYF.

The chain uses TRBV5-8 and TRBJ1-5; 10 nucleotides align to TRBD1. Losses at the gene ends were 6 bases for V and 5 bases for J; bases not matched to a gene: 8. The CDR3 extends over 15 amino acids. Germline V gives CDR1 SGHTS, CDR2 YDEGEE. The CDR3 reads CASNQGQGIDQPQHF. The CDR3 coding sequence is TGTGCCAGCAACCAGGGACAGGGGATAGATCAGCCCCAGCATTTT.

The rearrangement joins TRBV10-3 to TRBJ2-1; no reliable D call. The CDR3 has 11 residues. V was pared by 4 bases and J by 8 bases, with 6 bases between. Looked up from germline, CDR1 is ENHRY and CDR2 is SYGVKD. The CDR3 sequence is CAISGFDEQFF. The CDR3 DNA follows: TGTGCCATCAGTGGTTTCGATGAGCAGTTCTTC.

V gene TRBV30 combines with J gene TRBJ1-1; D not resolved. Trimming took 2 bases from V and 3 from J, leaving 10 bases between them. Germline V CDR1 and CDR2: GTSNPN, SVGIG (reference sequence). CDR3 size: 13 residues. This chain's CDR3 is CAWSRSQDTEAFF. CDR3 bases: TGTGCCTGGAGTAGATCGCAGGACACTGAAGCTTTCTTT.

The sample holds a few counts of this clone. This chain links TRBV10-2 with TRBJ2-1, with a weak D call TRBD1 (5 bases). The ends were cut back, 6 bases at V and 4 bases at J, with 19 bases in the middle. The CDR3 consists of 16 residues. Germline V gene lookup returns CDR1 WSHSY and CDR2 SAAADI. For the CDR3, the DNA is TGCGCCAGCAGGGAACCGACAGAAACACCTTACAATGAGCAGTTCTTC. Protein product: CASREPTETPYNEQFF.

The chain employs TRBV9 and TRBJ2-3; 7 bases agree with TRBD1. V lost 0 bases and J lost 2; bases outside the gene matches: 3. The germline CDR1 and CDR2 sequences are SGDLS and YYNGEE. The CDR3 runs 15 residues. The CDR3 region is CASSVVQGNTDTQYF. The CDR3 region has the DNA TGTGCCAGCAGCGTAGTACAGGGGAACACAGATACGCAGTATTTT.

As for this clone: A junction end diverges from the germline sequence, so it may reflect a read error. This rearrangement joins TRBV10-1 to TRBJ2-5; maybe TRBD2 (6 bases). This CDR3 is 13 amino acids long. Looked up from germline, CDR1 is WNHNN and CDR2 is SYGVQD (reference sequence). CDR3 loop: CASSEDLRGAPNF. CDR3 in DNA: TGCGCCAGCAGTGAGGACCTACGCGGGGCCCCGAACTTC.

V and J are TRBV5-1 and TRBJ1-2; unclear D gene. CDR1 and CDR2 from the germline V gene are SGHRS and YFSETQ. The CDR3 is 12 amino acids. The V gene lost 0 bases and the J gene lost 7 bases, with 7 bases spanning the gap. Here the CDR3 DNA reads TGCGCCAGCAGCTTGGGGGAGGGTGGCTACACCTTC. Its protein is CASSLGEGGYTF.